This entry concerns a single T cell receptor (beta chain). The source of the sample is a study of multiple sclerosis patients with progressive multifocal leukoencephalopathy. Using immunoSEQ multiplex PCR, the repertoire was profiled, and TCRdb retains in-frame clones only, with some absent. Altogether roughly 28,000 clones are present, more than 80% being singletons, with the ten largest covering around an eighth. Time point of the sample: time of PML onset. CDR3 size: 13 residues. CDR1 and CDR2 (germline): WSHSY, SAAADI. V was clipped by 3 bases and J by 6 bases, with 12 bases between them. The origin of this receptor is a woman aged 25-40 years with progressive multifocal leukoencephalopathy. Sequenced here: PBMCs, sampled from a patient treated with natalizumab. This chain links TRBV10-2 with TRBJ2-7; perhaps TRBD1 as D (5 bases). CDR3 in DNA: TGCGCCAGCAGTGAAACAGGAAGGGGCGAGCAGTACTTC. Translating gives CASSETGRGEQYF.